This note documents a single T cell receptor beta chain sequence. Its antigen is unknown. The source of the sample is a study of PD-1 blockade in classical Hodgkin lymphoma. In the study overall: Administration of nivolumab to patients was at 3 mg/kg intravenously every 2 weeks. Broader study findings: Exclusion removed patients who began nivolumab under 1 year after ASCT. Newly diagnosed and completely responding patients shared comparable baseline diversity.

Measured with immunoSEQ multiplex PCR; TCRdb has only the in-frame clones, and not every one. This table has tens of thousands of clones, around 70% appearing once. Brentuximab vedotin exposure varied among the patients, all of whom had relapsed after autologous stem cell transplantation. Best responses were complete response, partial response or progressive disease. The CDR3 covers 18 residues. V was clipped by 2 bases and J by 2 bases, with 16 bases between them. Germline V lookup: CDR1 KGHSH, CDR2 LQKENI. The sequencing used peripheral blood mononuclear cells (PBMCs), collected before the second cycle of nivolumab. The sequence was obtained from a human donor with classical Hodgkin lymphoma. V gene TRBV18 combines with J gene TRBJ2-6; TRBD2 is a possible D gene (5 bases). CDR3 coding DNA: TGTGCCAGCTCACCATGGCCGCCCGGGAACCCTGGGGCCAACGTCCTGACTTTC. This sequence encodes CASSPWPPGNPGANVLTF.